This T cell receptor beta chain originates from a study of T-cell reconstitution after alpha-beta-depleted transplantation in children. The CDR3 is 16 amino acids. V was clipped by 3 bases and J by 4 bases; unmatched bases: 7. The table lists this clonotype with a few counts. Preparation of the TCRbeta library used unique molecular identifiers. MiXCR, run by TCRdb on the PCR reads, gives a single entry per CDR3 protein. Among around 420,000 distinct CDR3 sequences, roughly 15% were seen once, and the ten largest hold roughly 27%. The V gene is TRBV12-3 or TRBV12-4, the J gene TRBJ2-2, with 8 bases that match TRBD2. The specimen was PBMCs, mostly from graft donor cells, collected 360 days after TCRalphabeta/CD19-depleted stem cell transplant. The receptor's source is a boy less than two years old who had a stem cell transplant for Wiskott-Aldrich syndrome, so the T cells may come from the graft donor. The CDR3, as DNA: TGTGCCAGCAGTTTGGCGGGGGGCCGGGGCACCGGGGAGCTGTTTTTT. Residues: CASSLAGGRGTGELFF.